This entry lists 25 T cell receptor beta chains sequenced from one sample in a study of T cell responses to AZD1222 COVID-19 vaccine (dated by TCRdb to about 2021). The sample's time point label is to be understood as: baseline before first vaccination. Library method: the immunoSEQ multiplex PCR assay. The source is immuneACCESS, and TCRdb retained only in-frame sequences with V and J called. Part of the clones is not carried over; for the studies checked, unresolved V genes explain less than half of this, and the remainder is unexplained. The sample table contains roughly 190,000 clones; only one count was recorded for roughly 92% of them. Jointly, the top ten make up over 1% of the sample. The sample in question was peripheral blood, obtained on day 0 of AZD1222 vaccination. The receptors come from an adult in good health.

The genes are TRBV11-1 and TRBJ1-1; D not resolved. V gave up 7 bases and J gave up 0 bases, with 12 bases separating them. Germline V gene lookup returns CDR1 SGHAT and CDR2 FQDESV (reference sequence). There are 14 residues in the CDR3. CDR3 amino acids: CASNKGWMNTEAFF. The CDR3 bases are TGTGCCAGCAATAAAGGGTGGATGAACACTGAAGCTTTCTTT. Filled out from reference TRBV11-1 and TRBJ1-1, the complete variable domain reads EAEVAQSPRYKITEKSQAVAFWCDPISGHATLYWYRQILGQGPELLVQFQDESVVDDSQLPKDRFSAERLKGVDSTLKIQPAELGDSAMYLCASNKGWMNTEAFFGQGTRLTVV.

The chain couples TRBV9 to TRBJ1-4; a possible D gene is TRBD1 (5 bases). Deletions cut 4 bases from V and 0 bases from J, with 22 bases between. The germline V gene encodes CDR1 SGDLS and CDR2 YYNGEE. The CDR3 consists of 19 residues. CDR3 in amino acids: CASSPGGGRLSATNEKLFF. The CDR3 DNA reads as TGTGCCAGCAGCCCGGGGGGGGGACGATTGTCGGCAACTAATGAAAAACTGTTTTTT.

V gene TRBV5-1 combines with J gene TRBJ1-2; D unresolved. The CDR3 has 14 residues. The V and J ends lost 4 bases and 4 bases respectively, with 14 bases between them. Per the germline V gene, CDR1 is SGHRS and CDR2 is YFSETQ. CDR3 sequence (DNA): TGCGCCAGCAGCCGGAGGGAGGCCGTCTATGGCTACACCTTC. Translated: CASSRREAVYGYTF.

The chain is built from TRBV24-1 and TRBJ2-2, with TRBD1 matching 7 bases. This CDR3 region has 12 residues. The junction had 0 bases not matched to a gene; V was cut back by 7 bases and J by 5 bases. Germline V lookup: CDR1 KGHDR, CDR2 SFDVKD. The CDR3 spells CATSRGTGELFF. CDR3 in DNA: TGTGCCACCAGCAGGGGGACCGGGGAGCTGTTTTTT.

Here the CDR3 reads CASSLGVGQGASEAFF. In DNA form, the CDR3 reads TGTGCCAGCAGTTTAGGTGTGGGTCAGGGGGCGAGTGAAGCTTTCTTT. The chain links TRBV27 to TRBJ1-1; TRBD1 agrees at 8 bases. CDR1 and CDR2 from the germline V gene are MNHEY and SMNVEV (reference sequence). Trimming cost V 2 bases and J 7 bases; bases outside gene matches: 12. The CDR3 is 16 amino acids.

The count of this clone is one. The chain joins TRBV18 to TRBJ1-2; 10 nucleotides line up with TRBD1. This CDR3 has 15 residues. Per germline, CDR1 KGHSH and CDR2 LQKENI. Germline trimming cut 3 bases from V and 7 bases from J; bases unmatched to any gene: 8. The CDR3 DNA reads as TGTGCCAGCTCACCCGAGACAGGGGGCGAGGTTGGCTACACCTTC. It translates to CASSPETGGEVGYTF.

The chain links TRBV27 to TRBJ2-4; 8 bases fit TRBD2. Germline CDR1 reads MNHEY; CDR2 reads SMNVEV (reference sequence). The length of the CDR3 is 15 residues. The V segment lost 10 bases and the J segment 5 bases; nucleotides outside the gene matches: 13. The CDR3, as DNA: TGTGCCACCGCCCGGGGGGGGCTAGGTCAAAACATTCAGTACTTC. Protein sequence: CATARGGLGQNIQYF.

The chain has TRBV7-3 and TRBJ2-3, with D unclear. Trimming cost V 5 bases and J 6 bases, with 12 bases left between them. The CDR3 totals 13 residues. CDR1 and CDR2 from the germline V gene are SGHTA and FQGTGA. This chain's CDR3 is CASSQEPRDTQYF. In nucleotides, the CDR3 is TGTGCCAGCAGCCAGGAACCGAGGGATACGCAGTATTTT.

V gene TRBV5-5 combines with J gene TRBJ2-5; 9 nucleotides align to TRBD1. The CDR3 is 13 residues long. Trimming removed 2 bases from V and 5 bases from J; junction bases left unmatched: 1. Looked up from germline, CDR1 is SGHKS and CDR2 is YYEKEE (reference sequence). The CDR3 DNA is TGTGCCAGCAGCTTTGGACAGGGGGAGACCCAGTACTTC. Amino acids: CASSFGQGETQYF.

CDR3 in amino acids: CASSQLSYEQYF. The CDR3 DNA reads TGTGCCAGCAGCCAATTGTCCTACGAGCAGTACTTC. The chain uses TRBV3-1 (or the pseudogene TRBV3-2) and TRBJ2-7, with D unresolved. V gave up 2 bases and J gave up 1 base, with 3 bases separating them. This CDR3 contains 12 residues. Germline CDR1 and CDR2: LGHDT and YNNKEL (reference sequence).

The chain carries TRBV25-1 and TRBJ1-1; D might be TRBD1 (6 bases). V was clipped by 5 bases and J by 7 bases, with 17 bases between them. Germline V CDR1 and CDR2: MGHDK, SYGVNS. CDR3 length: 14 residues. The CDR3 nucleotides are TGTGCCAGCAGTCGTCGAGGGGGGCAGTATGAAGCTTTCTTT. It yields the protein CASSRRGGQYEAFF.

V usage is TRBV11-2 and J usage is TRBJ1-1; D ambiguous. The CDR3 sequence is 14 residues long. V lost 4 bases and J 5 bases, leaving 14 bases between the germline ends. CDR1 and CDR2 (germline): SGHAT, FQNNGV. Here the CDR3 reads CASSSITSGTEAFF. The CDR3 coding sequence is TGTGCCAGCAGCTCGATAACAAGTGGAACTGAAGCTTTCTTT.

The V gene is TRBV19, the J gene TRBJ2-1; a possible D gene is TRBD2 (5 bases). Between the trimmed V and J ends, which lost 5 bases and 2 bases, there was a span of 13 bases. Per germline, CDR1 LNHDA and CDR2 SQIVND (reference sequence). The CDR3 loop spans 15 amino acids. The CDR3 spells CASSSTGKAYNEQFF. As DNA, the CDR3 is TGTGCCAGTAGTTCGACCGGGAAGGCCTACAATGAGCAGTTCTTC.

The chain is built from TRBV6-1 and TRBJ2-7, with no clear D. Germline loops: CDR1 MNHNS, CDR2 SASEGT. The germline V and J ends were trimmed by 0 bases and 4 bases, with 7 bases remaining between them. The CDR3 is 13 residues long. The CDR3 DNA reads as TGTGCCAGCAGTGAAGCGCACGATTACGAGCAGTACTTC. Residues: CASSEAHDYEQYF.

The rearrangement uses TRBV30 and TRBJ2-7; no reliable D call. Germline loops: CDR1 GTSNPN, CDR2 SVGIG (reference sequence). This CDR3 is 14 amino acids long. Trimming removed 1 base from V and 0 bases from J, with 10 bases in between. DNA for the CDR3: TGTGCCTGGAGTGAGGGCTCGAGCTCCTACGAGCAGTACTTC. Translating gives CAWSEGSSSYEQYF.

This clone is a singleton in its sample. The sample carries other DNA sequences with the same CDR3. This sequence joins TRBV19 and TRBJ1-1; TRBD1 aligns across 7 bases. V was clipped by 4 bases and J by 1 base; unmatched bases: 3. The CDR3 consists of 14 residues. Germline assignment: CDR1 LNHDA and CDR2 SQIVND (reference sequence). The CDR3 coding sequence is TGTGCCAGTAGTACCCGACAGGGGAACACTGAAGCTTTCTTT. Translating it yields CASSTRQGNTEAFF.

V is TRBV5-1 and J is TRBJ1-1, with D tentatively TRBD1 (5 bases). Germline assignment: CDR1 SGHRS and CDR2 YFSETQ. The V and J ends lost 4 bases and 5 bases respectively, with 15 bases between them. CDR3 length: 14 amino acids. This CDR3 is CASSAGGGVTEAFF. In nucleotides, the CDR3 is TGCGCCAGCAGCGCAGGCGGGGGGGTTACTGAAGCTTTCTTT.

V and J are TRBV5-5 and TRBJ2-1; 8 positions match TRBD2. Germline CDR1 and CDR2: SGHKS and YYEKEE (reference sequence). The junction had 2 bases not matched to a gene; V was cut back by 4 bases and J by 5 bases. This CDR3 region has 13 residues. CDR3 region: CASSVGGDNEQFF. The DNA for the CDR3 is TGTGCCAGCAGCGTCGGGGGGGACAATGAGCAGTTCTTC.

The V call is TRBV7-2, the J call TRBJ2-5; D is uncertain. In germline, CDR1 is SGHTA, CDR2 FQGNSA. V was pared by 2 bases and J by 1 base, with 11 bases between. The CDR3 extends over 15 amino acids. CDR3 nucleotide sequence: TGTGCCAGCAGCTTATTGTACACCATCCAAGAGACCCAGTACTTC. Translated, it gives CASSLLYTIQETQYF. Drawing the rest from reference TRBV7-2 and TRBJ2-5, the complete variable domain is GAGVSQSPSNKVTEKGKDVELRCDPISGHTALYWYRQSLGQGLEFLIYFQGNSAPDKSGLPSDRFSAERTGGSVSTLTIQRTQQEDSAVYLCASSLLYTIQETQYFGPGTRLLVL.

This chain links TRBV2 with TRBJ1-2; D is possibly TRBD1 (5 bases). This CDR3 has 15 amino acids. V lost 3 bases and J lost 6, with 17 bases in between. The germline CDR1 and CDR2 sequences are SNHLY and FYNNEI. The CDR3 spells CASSDGGLRGDGYTF. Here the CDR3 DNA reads TGTGCCAGCAGTGATGGGGGACTCCGCGGGGATGGCTACACCTTC.

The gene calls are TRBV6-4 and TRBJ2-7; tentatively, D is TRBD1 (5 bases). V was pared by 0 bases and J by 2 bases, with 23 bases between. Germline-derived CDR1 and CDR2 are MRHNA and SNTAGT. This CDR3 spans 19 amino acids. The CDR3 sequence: CASSDSSVVQGRTPYEQYF. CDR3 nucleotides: TGTGCCAGCAGTGACTCATCCGTCGTGCAGGGTCGCACCCCCTACGAGCAGTACTTC.

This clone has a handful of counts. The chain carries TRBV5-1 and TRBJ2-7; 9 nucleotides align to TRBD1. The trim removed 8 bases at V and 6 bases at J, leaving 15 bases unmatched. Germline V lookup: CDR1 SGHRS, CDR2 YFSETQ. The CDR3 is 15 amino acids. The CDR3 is CASEPGQGSVGEQYF. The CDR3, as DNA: TGCGCCAGTGAACCGGGACAGGGATCGGTCGGCGAGCAGTACTTC.

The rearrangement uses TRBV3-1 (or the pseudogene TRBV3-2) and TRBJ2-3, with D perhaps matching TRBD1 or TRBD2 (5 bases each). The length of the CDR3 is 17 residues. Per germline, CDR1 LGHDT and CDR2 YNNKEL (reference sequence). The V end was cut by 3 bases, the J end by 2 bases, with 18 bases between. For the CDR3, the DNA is TGTGCCAGCAGCCAGGTCCCCCCGGGACGATCCACAGATACGCAGTATTTT. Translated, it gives CASSQVPPGRSTDTQYF.

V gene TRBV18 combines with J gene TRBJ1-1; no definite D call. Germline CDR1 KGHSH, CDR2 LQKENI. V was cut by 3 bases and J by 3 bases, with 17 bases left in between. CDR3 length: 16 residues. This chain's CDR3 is CASSPFVSGHDTEAFF. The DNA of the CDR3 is TGTGCCAGCTCACCGTTCGTGAGCGGGCATGACACTGAAGCTTTCTTT.

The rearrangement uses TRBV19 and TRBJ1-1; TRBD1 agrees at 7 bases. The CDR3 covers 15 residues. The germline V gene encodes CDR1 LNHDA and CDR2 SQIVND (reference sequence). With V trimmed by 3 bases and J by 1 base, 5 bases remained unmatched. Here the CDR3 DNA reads TGTGCCAGTAGTATTTATAGACAGGGGAACACTGAAGCTTTCTTT. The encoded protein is CASSIYRQGNTEAFF.